The sequence of this T cell receptor (beta chain) was determined in a study of T-cell reconstitution after alpha-beta-depleted transplantation in children. This clonotype was counted a few times. Antigen unknown. The CDR3 is made up of 14 amino acids. The V gene lost 0 bases and the J gene lost 2 bases, with 7 bases spanning the gap. Germline V gene data show CDR1 as SGHNT and CDR2 as YYREEE (reference sequence). Unique molecular identifiers were used to barcode this TCRbeta library. From the PCR reads, TCRdb called clonotypes with MiXCR, one entry per CDR3 protein. The sample contains a few hundred thousand distinct CDR3 sequences, 13% of which appear only once. Overall study findings and caveats: There were some patients whose high TCRbeta diversity at day 60 came from surviving recipient T cells and thymic progenitors. Once a year had passed after transplant, T-cell counts and diversity came mostly from newly produced T cells. The origin of alpha-beta T cells about two months after transplant was reportedly several hundred expanded graft clones.

Sequencing was performed on PBMCs, mostly from graft donor cells, taken 360 days after TCRalphabeta/CD19-depleted stem cell transplant. The chain combines TRBV5-4 with TRBJ2-3; D might be TRBD1 (6 bases). The sequence was obtained from a male patient under 18 who had a stem cell transplant for acute myeloid leukemia, so the T cells may come from the graft donor. This chain's CDR3 is CASSLGQVTDTQYF. The DNA of the CDR3 is TGTGCCAGCAGCTTGGGACAGGTCACAGATACGCAGTATTTT. Full variable domain (rest looked up from reference TRBV5-4 and TRBJ2-3): ETGVTQSPTHLIKTRGQQVTLRCSSQSGHNTVSWYQQALGQGPQFIFQYYREEENGRGNFPPRFSGLQFPNYSSELNVNALELDDSALYLCASSLGQVTDTQYFGPGTRLTVL.